This T cell receptor beta chain was recorded in a study of PD-1 blockade in classical Hodgkin lymphoma. All patients relapsed after autologous stem cell transplantation, and brentuximab vedotin exposure varied. Thawed PBMCs were the source of CD4+ T cells, purified by magnetic negative selection. V lost 3 bases, J lost 3 bases, and 18 bases lay in between. Germline V gives CDR1 GTSNPN, CDR2 SVGIG (reference sequence). The CDR3 is 16 residues long. The data were produced by immunoSEQ multiplex PCR, yet TCRdb's version contains in-frame clones alone and is incomplete. This table has tens of thousands of clones, around three quarters appearing once.

The sequencing here drew on CD4+ T cells from blood, taken at baseline. The clonotype originates from a human donor with classical Hodgkin lymphoma. The rearrangement joins TRBV30 to TRBJ2-4; D gene ambiguous. CDR3 in amino acids: CAWRGTRVWGKNIQYF. The CDR3 nucleotides read TGTGCCTGGAGGGGCACAAGGGTTTGGGGCAAAAACATTCAGTACTTC. Full variable domain (outside the CDR3, taken from reference TRBV30 and TRBJ2-4): SQTIHQWPATLVQPVGSPLSLECTVEGTSNPNLYWYRQAAGRGLQLLFYSVGIGQISSEVPQNLSASRPQDRQFILSSKKLLLSDSGFYLCAWRGTRVWGKNIQYFGAGTRLSVL.